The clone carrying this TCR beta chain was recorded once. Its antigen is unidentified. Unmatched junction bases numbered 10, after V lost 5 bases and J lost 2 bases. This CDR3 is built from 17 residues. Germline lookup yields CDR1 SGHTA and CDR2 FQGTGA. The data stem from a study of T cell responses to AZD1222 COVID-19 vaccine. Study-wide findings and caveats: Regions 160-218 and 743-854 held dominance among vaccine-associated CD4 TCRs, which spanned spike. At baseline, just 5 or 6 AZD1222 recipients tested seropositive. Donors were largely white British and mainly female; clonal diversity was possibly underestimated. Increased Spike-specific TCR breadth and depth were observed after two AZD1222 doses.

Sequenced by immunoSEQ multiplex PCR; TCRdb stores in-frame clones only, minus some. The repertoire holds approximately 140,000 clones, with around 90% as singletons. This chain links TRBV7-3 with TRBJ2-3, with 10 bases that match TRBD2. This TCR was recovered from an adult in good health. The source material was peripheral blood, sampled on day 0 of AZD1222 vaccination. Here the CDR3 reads CASSPNLAGDFTDTQYF. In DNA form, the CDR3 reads TGTGCCAGCAGCCCGAACCTAGCGGGAGACTTCACAGATACGCAGTATTTT.